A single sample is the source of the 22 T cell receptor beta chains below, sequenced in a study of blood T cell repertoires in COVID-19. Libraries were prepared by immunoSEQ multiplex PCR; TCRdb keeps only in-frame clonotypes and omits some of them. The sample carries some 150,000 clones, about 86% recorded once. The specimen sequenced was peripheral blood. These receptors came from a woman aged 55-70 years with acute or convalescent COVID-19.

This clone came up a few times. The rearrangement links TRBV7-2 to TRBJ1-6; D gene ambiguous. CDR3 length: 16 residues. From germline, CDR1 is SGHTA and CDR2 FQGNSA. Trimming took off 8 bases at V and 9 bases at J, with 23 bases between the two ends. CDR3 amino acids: CASRQAWQASGSPLHF. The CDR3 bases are TGTGCCAGCCGCCAAGCGTGGCAGGCAAGCGGTTCACCCCTCCACTTT.

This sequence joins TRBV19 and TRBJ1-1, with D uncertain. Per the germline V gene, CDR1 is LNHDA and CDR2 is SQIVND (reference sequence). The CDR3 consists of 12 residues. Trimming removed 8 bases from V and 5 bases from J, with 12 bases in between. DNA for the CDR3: TGTGCCAGTGGAGCCAGAATGACTGAAGCTTTCTTT. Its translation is CASGARMTEAFF.

The CDR3 is CASSFRGNNSPLHF. CDR3 coding DNA: TGTGCCAGCAGCTTTCGAGGCAATAATTCACCCCTCCACTTT. J is TRBJ1-6 and V is TRBV5-8, with D uncertain. The CDR3 length is 14 residues. V was cut by 2 bases and J by 5 bases, with 8 bases left in between. Germline-derived CDR1 and CDR2 are SGHTS and YDEGEE. The full variable domain, completed using reference TRBV5-8 and TRBJ1-6, is EAGVTQSPTHLIKTRGQQATLRCSPISGHTSVYWYQQALGLGLQFLLWYDEGEERNRGNFPPRFSGRQFPNYSSELNVNALELEDSALYLCASSFRGNNSPLHFGNGTRLTVT.

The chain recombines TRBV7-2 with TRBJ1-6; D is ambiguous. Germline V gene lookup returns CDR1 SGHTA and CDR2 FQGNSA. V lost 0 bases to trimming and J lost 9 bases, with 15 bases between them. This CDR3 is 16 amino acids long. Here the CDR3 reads CASSLAHSASGSPLHF. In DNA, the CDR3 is TGTGCCAGCAGCTTAGCTCACTCCGCGTCGGGTTCACCCCTCCACTTT.

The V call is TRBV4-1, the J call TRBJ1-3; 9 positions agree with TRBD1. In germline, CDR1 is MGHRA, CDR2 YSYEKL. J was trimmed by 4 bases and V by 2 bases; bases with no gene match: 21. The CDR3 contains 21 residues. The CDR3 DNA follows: TGCGCCAGCAGCCAATTTATGTTGGTGACAGGGGGAACTAGATCGGGAAACACCATATATTTT. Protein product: CASSQFMLVTGGTRSGNTIYF.

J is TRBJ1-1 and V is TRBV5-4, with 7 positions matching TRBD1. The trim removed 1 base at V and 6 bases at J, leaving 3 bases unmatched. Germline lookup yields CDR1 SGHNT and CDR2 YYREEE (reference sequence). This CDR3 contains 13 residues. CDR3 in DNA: TGTGCCAGCAGCTTGACAGGGGTGGCTGAAGCTTTCTTT. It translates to CASSLTGVAEAFF.

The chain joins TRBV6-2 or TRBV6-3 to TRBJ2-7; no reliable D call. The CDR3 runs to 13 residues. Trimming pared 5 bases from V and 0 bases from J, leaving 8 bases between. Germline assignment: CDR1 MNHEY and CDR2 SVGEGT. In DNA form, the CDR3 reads TGTGCCAGCAGTCCCGGTGGCTCCTACGAGCAGTACTTC. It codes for CASSPGGSYEQYF.

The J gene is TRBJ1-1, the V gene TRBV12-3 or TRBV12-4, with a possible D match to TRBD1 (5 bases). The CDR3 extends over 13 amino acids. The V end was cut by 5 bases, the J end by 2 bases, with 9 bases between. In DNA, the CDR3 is TGTGCCAGCAGTACGACAGCTAACACTGAAGCTTTCTTT. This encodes CASSTTANTEAFF.

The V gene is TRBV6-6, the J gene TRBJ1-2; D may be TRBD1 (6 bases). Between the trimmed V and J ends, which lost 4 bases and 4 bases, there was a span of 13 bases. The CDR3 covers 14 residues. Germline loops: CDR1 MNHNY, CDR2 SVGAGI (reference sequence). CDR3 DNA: TGTGCCAGCAGTTGGCAGGACAGCTTCTATGGCTACACCTTC. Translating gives CASSWQDSFYGYTF.

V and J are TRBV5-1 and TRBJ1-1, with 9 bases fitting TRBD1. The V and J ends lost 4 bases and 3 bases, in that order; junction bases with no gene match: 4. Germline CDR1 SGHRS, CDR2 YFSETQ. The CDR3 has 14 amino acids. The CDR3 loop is CASSATGGDTEAFF. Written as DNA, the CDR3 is TGCGCCAGCAGCGCGACAGGGGGGGACACTGAAGCTTTCTTT.

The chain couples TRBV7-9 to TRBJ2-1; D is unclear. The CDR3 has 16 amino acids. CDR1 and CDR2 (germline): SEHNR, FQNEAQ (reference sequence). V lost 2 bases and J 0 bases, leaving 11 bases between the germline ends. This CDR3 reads CASSLSEYYSYNEQFF. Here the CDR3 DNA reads TGTGCCAGCAGCTTATCAGAGTACTACTCCTACAATGAGCAGTTCTTC. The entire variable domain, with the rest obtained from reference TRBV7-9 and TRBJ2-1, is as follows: DTGVSQNPRHKITKRGQNVTFRCDPISEHNRLYWYRQTLGQGPEFLTYFQNEAQLEKSRLLSDRFSAERPKGSFSTLEIQRTEQGDSAMYLCASSLSEYYSYNEQFFGPGTRLTVL.

This CDR3 reads CASSSRQTNEKLFF. Here the CDR3 DNA reads TGTGCCAGCAGCTCCAGGCAAACTAATGAAAAACTGTTTTTT. The V gene is TRBV7-3, the J gene TRBJ1-4; D is unresolved. The germline V gene has CDR1 SGHTA and CDR2 FQGTGA. The V end lost 4 bases, the J end lost 1 base, and 7 bases lay between the germline ends. CDR3 size: 14 residues.

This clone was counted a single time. For the CDR3, the DNA is TGTGCCAGCAGTACAGGGTTCACCGAAGCTTTCTTT. It specifies CASSTGFTEAFF. The rearrangement uses TRBV28 and TRBJ1-1; D may be TRBD1 (6 bases). The CDR3 runs to 12 residues. Trimming shortened V by 5 bases and J by 8 bases, and 12 bases separated the two germline ends. Germline loops: CDR1 MDHEN, CDR2 SYDVKM.

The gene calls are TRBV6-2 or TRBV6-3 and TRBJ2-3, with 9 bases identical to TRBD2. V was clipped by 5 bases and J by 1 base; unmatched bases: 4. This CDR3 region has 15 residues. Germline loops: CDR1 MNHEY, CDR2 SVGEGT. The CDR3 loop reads CASSRASGGTDTQYF. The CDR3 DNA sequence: TGTGCCAGCAGTCGGGCTAGCGGGGGCACAGATACGCAGTATTTT.

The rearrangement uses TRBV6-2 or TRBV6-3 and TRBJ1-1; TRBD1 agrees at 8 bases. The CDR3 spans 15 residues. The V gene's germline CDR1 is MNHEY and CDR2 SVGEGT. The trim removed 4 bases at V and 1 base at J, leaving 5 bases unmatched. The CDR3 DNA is TGTGCCAGCAGTTTCGGGACAGGTTCGAACACTGAAGCTTTCTTT. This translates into CASSFGTGSNTEAFF.

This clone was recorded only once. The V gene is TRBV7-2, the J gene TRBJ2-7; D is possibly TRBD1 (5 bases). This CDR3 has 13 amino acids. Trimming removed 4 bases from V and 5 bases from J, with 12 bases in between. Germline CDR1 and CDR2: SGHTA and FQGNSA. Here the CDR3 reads CASSSWGSNEQYF. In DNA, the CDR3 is TGTGCCAGCAGCTCCTGGGGCTCGAACGAGCAGTACTTC.

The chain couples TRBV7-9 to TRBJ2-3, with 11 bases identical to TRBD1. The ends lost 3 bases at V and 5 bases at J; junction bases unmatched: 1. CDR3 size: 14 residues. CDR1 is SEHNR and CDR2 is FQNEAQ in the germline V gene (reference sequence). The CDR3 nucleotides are TGTGCCAGCAGCTTCGGGACAGGGGGAGATACGCAGTATTTT. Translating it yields CASSFGTGGDTQYF.

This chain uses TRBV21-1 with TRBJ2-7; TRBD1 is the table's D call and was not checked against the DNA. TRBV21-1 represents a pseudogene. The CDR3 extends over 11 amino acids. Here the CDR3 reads CARVIGGKQYF. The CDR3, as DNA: TGTGCCAGGGTAATAGGGGGCAAGCAGTACTTC.

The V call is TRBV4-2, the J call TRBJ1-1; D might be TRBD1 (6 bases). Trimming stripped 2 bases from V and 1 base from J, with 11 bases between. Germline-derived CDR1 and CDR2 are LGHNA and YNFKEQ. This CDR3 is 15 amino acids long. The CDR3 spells CASSQRTVANTEAFF. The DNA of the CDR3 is TGTGCCAGCAGCCAACGGACAGTGGCGAACACTGAAGCTTTCTTT.

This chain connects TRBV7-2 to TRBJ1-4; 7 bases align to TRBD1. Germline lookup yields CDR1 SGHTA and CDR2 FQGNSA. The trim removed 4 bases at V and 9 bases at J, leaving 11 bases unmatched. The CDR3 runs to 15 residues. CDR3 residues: CASSSFRDSAQKLFF. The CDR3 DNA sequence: TGTGCCAGCAGCTCATTCCGGGACAGTGCCCAAAAACTGTTTTTT.

CDR3 sequence: CASSAPGTSGGGKTQYF. CDR3 DNA: TGTGCCAGCAGTGCGCCTGGGACTAGCGGGGGGGGAAAGACCCAGTACTTC. This chain connects TRBV28 to TRBJ2-5, with 16 bases that match TRBD2. The CDR3 contains 17 residues. Trimming cost V 5 bases and J 6 bases; bases outside gene matches: 9. Germline V lookup: CDR1 MDHEN, CDR2 SYDVKM.

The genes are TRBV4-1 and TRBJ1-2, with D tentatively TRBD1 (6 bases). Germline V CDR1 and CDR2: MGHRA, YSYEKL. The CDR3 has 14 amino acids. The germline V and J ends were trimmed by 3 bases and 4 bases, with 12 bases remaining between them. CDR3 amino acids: CASSQGALSYGYTF. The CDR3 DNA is TGCGCCAGCAGCCAGGGGGCGCTTTCCTATGGCTACACCTTC.